This T cell receptor beta chain comes out of a study of shared clonotypes between healthy human individuals. This clone was counted a few times. No antigen is known for it. A junction boundary mismatches the germline segment, possibly from a read error. Germline values: CDR1 GTSNPN, CDR2 SVGIG (reference sequence). The CDR3 runs to 13 residues. Study processing details: ImmunoSEQ yielded junction-only sequences lacking quality scores, so filtering differed. Sequencing used immunoSEQ multiplex PCR; TCRdb keeps in-frame clones, though not all of them. V, J and clone size were drawn from that table, and D and trimming were deduced from the DNA. This table holds some 1,100,000 clones, around 78% found once. General observations from the study: With several donors compared, roughly 5% of naive CD4 clonotypes were shared. Clonotype sharing among donors was thought likely to change with sequencing depth.

The TCR comes from a man aged 18-30 years in good health. Some clones in this sample may be carry-over from other donors' samples. This chain connects TRBV30 to TRBJ1-1; D is possibly TRBD1 (5 bases). Sequencing used memory CD4+ T cells from PBMCs. Subset denoted: CD45RA-negative fraction. CDR3 sequence: CSWSIDSGTEAFF. In nucleotides, the CDR3 is TGTTCCTGGAGTATAGACAGTGGGACTGAAGCTTTCTTT.